The 27 T cell receptor beta chains below come from one sample, sequenced in a study of T cells in Graves' hyperthyroidism and ophthalmopathy. Amplified TCR beta CDR3 regions came from RNA transcripts. First-round RT-PCR targeting the TCR CDR3 was performed with the HTBI primer set. MiXCR was run by TCRdb on the multiplex PCR reads, yielding one entry per CDR3 protein. Among hundreds of thousands of distinct CDR3 sequences listed, 15% to 17% were seen once. Material: blood. These receptors all stem from a woman aged 18 to 35 with Graves' hyperthyroidism.

The genes are TRBV10-1 and TRBJ1-1, with a possible D match to TRBD1 (6 bases). The CDR3 is made up of 13 amino acids. Germline loops: CDR1 WNHNN, CDR2 SYGVQD (reference sequence). Deletions cut 5 bases from V and 4 bases from J, with 11 bases between. CDR3 protein: CASSSTQGTEAFF. For the CDR3, the DNA is TGCGCCAGCAGTTCAACACAGGGCACTGAAGCTTTCTTT.

This clonotype was observed many times. V is TRBV2 and J is TRBJ2-7, with 9 bases matching TRBD2. The junction had 18 bases not matched to a gene; V was cut back by 6 bases and J by 9 bases. CDR3 size: 16 residues. Germline V gene lookup returns CDR1 SNHLY and CDR2 FYNNEI. The CDR3 DNA reads as TGTGCCAGCAGCCTGAGCCTCCGGCGGGAGGGCCCGGGGCAGTACTTC. Protein sequence: CASSLSLRREGPGQYF.

This clonotype was counted ten times or more. V and J are TRBV5-6 and TRBJ2-2; D gene ambiguous. This CDR3 is 13 amino acids long. Germline V gene data show CDR1 as SGHDT and CDR2 as YYEEEE. V lost 2 bases and J 7 bases, leaving 9 bases between the germline ends. CDR3 bases: TGTGCCAGCAGCTTCCTCTCCGGCGGGGAGCTGTTTTTT. Translation: CASSFLSGGELFF.

The chain carries TRBV7-2 and TRBJ2-4, with D perhaps being TRBD1 or TRBD2 (5 bases each). This CDR3 is built from 14 residues. Germline-derived CDR1 and CDR2 are SGHTA and FQGNSA. Trimming shortened V by 5 bases and J by 9 bases, and 17 bases separated the two germline ends. The CDR3 here is CASSEGTGIGIQYF. CDR3 nucleotide sequence: TGTGCCAGCAGCGAAGGGACCGGGATTGGCATTCAGTACTTC.

This clonotype was recorded at least ten times. The chain couples TRBV6-5 to TRBJ1-6, with 7 bases lining up with TRBD1. The CDR3 has 17 residues. The germline CDR1 and CDR2 sequences are MNHEY and SVGAGI. V lost 2 bases and J lost 8; bases outside the gene matches: 12. CDR3 amino acids: CASSYTIPDRDYSPLHF. DNA of the CDR3: TGTGCCAGCAGTTACACCATTCCCGACAGGGATTATTCACCCCTCCACTTT.

This chain connects TRBV6-6 to TRBJ1-3; tentatively, D is TRBD1 (5 bases). The V and J ends lost 2 bases and 0 bases respectively, with 8 bases between them. Germline lookup yields CDR1 MNHNY and CDR2 SVGAGI (reference sequence). This CDR3 spans 15 amino acids. The chain's CDR3 is CASSYLQGSGNTIYF. The CDR3 bases are TGTGCCAGCAGTTACCTGCAGGGCTCTGGAAACACCATATATTTT.

In this sample, this clonotype turned up many times. V and J are TRBV6-1 and TRBJ2-2; 8 bases are shared with TRBD2. V shed 6 bases and J 3 bases; nucleotides not matched to a gene: 3. This CDR3 spans 14 amino acids. Germline V gives CDR1 MNHNS, CDR2 SASEGT. As DNA, the CDR3 is TGTGCCAGCAGAGCGGGAGCCGACACCGGGGAGCTGTTTTTT. This sequence encodes CASRAGADTGELFF.

This clonotype occurred many times. The chain is built from TRBV11-3 and TRBJ1-1, with TRBD1 as a possible D gene (5 bases). CDR3 size: 14 residues. V lost 5 bases and J 6 bases, leaving 16 bases between the germline ends. The germline CDR1 and CDR2 sequences are SGHNT and YENEEA. The CDR3 loop reads CASSRGAGVPEAFF. The CDR3 DNA sequence: TGTGCCAGCAGCCGAGGGGCTGGAGTCCCTGAAGCTTTCTTT. Full variable domain (rest looked up from reference TRBV11-3 and TRBJ1-1): EAGVVQSPRYKIIEKKQPVAFWCNPISGHNTLYWYLQNLGQGPELLIRYENEEAVDDSQLPKDRFSAERLKGVDSTLKIQPAELGDSAVYLCASSRGAGVPEAFFGQGTRLTVV.

In this sample, this clonotype turned up many times. The chain employs TRBV6-2 or TRBV6-3 and TRBJ1-2; weak D call: TRBD1 (5 bases). V was shortened by 5 bases and J by 3 bases, with 16 bases between the two germline ends. Looked up from germline, CDR1 is MNHEY and CDR2 is SVGEGT. This CDR3 is built from 15 residues. DNA of the CDR3: TGTGCCAGCAGTGACCCCACGCGAGGGGACTATGGCTACACCTTC. This codes for CASSDPTRGDYGYTF.

This clonotype has ten or more counts. V and J are TRBV2 and TRBJ1-1; weak D call: TRBD1 (6 bases). This CDR3 region has 13 residues. Germline loops: CDR1 SNHLY, CDR2 FYNNEI. Trimming pared 6 bases from V and 1 base from J, leaving 9 bases between. Here the CDR3 DNA reads TGTGCCAGCAGAGCGACAGGGAACACTGAAGCTTTCTTT. This sequence encodes CASRATGNTEAFF.

This clonotype came up many times. The chain has TRBV30 and TRBJ1-1, with D unclear. Germline CDR1 GTSNPN, CDR2 SVGIG (reference sequence). Trimming stripped 0 bases from V and 0 bases from J, with 11 bases between. This CDR3 region has 15 residues. CDR3 bases: TGTGCCTGGAGTGTAGAGTACGGGATGAACACTGAAGCTTTCTTT. Translating gives CAWSVEYGMNTEAFF.

The V call is TRBV27, the J call TRBJ2-7; 7 positions match TRBD1. From germline, CDR1 is MNHEY and CDR2 SMNVEV (reference sequence). The ends lost 8 bases at V and 1 base at J; junction bases unmatched: 5. This CDR3 comprises 13 residues. CDR3 nucleotides: TGTGCCAGCTGGGACAGAACTTCCTACGAGCAGTACTTC. Translated, it gives CASWDRTSYEQYF.

The table lists this clonotype with many counts. The chain is built from TRBV7-3 and TRBJ2-5; D unclear. The CDR3 is 13 amino acids. Germline lookup yields CDR1 SGHTA and CDR2 FQGTGA. V lost 2 bases and J 5 bases, leaving 9 bases between the germline ends. The CDR3: CASSLRPGETQYF. CDR3 DNA sequence: TGTGCCAGCAGCTTACGGCCCGGGGAGACCCAGTACTTC.

This clonotype was seen ten or more times. The chain is built from TRBV18 and TRBJ1-5; 7 bases align to TRBD1. Germline-derived CDR1 and CDR2 are KGHSH and LQKENI. The CDR3 contains 14 residues. With 4 bases clipped from V and 2 bases from J, the junction kept 2 bases outside the gene matches. This chain's CDR3 is CASSHGTGNQPQHF. The DNA for the CDR3 is TGTGCCAGCTCACATGGGACAGGCAATCAGCCCCAGCATTTT. Drawing the rest from reference TRBV18 and TRBJ1-5, the complete variable domain is NAGVMQNPRHLVRRRGQEARLRCSPMKGHSHVYWYRQLPEEGLKFMVYLQKENIIDESGMPKERFSAEFPKEGPSILRIQQVVRGDSAAYFCASSHGTGNQPQHFGDGTRLSIL.

This clonotype has a count of ten or more. The V gene is TRBV10-3, the J gene TRBJ1-2, with 7 bases aligning to TRBD1. J was trimmed by 2 bases and V by 6 bases; bases with no gene match: 9. The germline gives CDR1 ENHRY, CDR2 SYGVKD. This CDR3 has 15 amino acids. The CDR3 nucleotides are TGTGCCATCAGGGATTCGCCGGGACAGAACTATGGCTACACCTTC. This translates into CAIRDSPGQNYGYTF.

Only a few counts were recorded for this clonotype. The chain couples TRBV6-1 to TRBJ2-1; weak D call: TRBD1 (6 bases). Trimming removed 4 bases at V and 8 bases at J, with 12 bases between. The CDR3 covers 13 residues. Germline V CDR1 and CDR2: MNHNS, SASEGT. CDR3 sequence reads: CASSGTQGDEQFF. Here the CDR3 DNA reads TGTGCCAGCAGTGGAACACAGGGCGATGAGCAGTTCTTC.

There are many counts of this clonotype. The V call is TRBV12-3 or TRBV12-4, the J call TRBJ2-5; 7 bases map to TRBD2. V shed 1 base, J shed 1 base, and the junction held 6 bases outside the gene matches. The CDR3 has 16 residues. CDR3 sequence reads: CASSLGGRALQETQYF. In DNA form, the CDR3 reads TGTGCCAGCAGTTTAGGAGGGAGGGCCCTCCAAGAGACCCAGTACTTC.

The chain joins TRBV12-3 or TRBV12-4 to TRBJ1-1; no definite D call. There are 14 residues in the CDR3. Trimming left V 6 bases short and J 0 bases short, with 11 bases between. CDR3 amino acids: CASRLALLNTEAFF. CDR3 in DNA: TGTGCCAGCAGGCTAGCCCTGTTGAACACTGAAGCTTTCTTT.

There are many counts of this clonotype. This chain connects TRBV20-1 to TRBJ2-3; unclear D gene. The CDR3 runs 15 residues. Germline CDR1 DFQATT, CDR2 SNEGSKA (reference sequence). The germline V and J ends were trimmed by 0 bases and 4 bases, with 14 bases remaining between them. CDR3 protein: CSAREPQQFADTQYF. The CDR3 bases are TGCAGTGCTAGAGAGCCGCAACAGTTCGCAGATACGCAGTATTTT.

Ten or more counts support this clonotype. The rearrangement joins TRBV2 to TRBJ2-3; 13 bases are shared with TRBD2. This CDR3 is 15 amino acids long. V was pared by 5 bases and J by 6 bases, with 5 bases of the junction left unmatched. Germline lookup yields CDR1 SNHLY and CDR2 FYNNEI. CDR3 amino acids: CASSSGLAGTDTQYF. The CDR3 nucleotides are TGTGCCAGCAGTTCGGGACTAGCGGGAACCGATACGCAGTATTTT.

As to this clonotype: This could be a read error, since a much larger clone is one nucleotide away. The J gene is TRBJ2-7, the V gene TRBV12-3 or TRBV12-4; D is perhaps TRBD1 (6 bases). This CDR3 comprises 15 residues. In DNA form, the CDR3 reads TGTGCCAGCAGTAGTGGACAGAGTCCCATCTACGGGCAGTACTTC. This translates into CASSSGQSPIYGQYF.

The genes are TRBV30 and TRBJ2-1; perhaps TRBD2 as D (5 bases). CDR1 is GTSNPN, CDR2 SVGIG, per germline (reference sequence). Trimming stripped 1 base from V and 5 bases from J, with 9 bases between. The length of the CDR3 is 13 residues. CDR3 loop: CAWSGIGNNEQFF. The CDR3 DNA is TGTGCCTGGAGTGGTATCGGGAACAATGAGCAGTTCTTC.

This clonotype was counted many times. The chain combines TRBV6-1 with TRBJ1-1; TRBD1 might be the D (6 bases). CDR1 and CDR2 from the germline V gene are MNHNS and SASEGT. V lost 7 bases to trimming and J lost 0 bases, with 15 bases between them. The CDR3 sequence is 15 residues long. This CDR3 reads CASTSTGPMNTEAFF. DNA for the CDR3: TGTGCCAGCACCAGTACAGGGCCGATGAACACTGAAGCTTTCTTT.

This clonotype showed up many times. The chain couples TRBV20-1 to TRBJ2-3, with 11 nucleotides matching TRBD2. The CDR3 runs to 16 residues. Trimming at V came to 0 bases and at J to 2 bases, leaving 4 bases not matched to a gene. In germline, CDR1 is DFQATT, CDR2 SNEGSKA (reference sequence). The CDR3 region has the DNA TGCAGTGCTAGAGATGTGACTAGCGGGGCCACAGATACGCAGTATTTT. Translating gives CSARDVTSGATDTQYF.

This clonotype appeared many times. The chain combines TRBV28 with TRBJ2-7; D is undetermined. Germline loops: CDR1 MDHEN, CDR2 SYDVKM. The CDR3 totals 14 residues. V dropped 6 bases and J dropped 0 bases, with 12 bases sitting between them. The CDR3 DNA follows: TGTGCCAGCAGCTCAACTTCAAGCTCCTACGAGCAGTACTTC. This translates into CASSSTSSSYEQYF. The variable domain in full, completed from reference TRBV28 and TRBJ2-7, reads DVKVTQSSRYLVKRTGEKVFLECVQDMDHENMFWYRQDPGLGLRLIYFSYDVKMKEKGDIPEGYSVSREKKERFSLILESASTNQTSMYLCASSSTSSSYEQYFGPGTRLTVT.

This clonotype was seen at least ten times. This sequence joins TRBV6-1 and TRBJ2-7; D may be TRBD1 or TRBD2 (7 bases each). The CDR3 totals 15 residues. V was trimmed by 6 bases and J by 5 bases, leaving 20 bases between them. Germline V gene data show CDR1 as MNHNS and CDR2 as SASEGT. CDR3 sequence reads: CASSPIGRGPNEQYF. The CDR3 nucleotides are TGTGCCAGCAGCCCTATTGGGAGGGGGCCCAACGAGCAGTACTTC.

The chain couples TRBV29-1 to TRBJ2-1; 9 bases match TRBD2. The CDR3 runs 15 residues. Germline CDR1 and CDR2: SQVTM and ANQGSEA. V trimming: 1 base; J trimming: 9 bases; junction bases outside the gene matches: 10. CDR3 loop: CSVEGESGGSPEQFF. The DNA of the CDR3 is TGCAGCGTTGAAGGGGAGAGCGGGGGGAGTCCTGAGCAGTTCTTC.